This passage covers 8 T cell receptor beta chains from one sample sequenced in a study of blood T cell repertoires in COVID-19. TCRdb's copy holds only in-frame clones and misses some; the assay was immunoSEQ multiplex PCR. The top ten clones hold 15% to 20% of a sample with approximately 100,000 clones, roughly 90% of them seen once. The specimen was peripheral blood. The source is a woman at least 80 years old in a cohort sampled during active COVID-19.

The V and J genes are TRBV18 and TRBJ2-1, with TRBD1 identical over 10 bases. Germline CDR1 reads KGHSH; CDR2 reads LQKENI. The CDR3 has 16 residues. The junction had 9 bases not matched to a gene; V was cut back by 5 bases and J by 5 bases. The DNA for the CDR3 is TGTGCCAGCTCAGCGACCTCCGGGACAGGGGACAATGAGCAGTTCTTC. Encoded protein: CASSATSGTGDNEQFF. The full variable domain, rest sourced from reference TRBV18 and TRBJ2-1, is NAGVMQNPRHLVRRRGQEARLRCSPMKGHSHVYWYRQLPEEGLKFMVYLQKENIIDESGMPKERFSAEFPKEGPSILRIQQVVRGDSAAYFCASSATSGTGDNEQFFGPGTRLTVL.

J is TRBJ2-7 and V is TRBV19; 10 nucleotides line up with TRBD1. Germline CDR1 reads LNHDA; CDR2 reads SQIVND (reference sequence). The CDR3 has 15 amino acids. V shed 6 bases and J 5 bases; nucleotides not matched to a gene: 10. CDR3 amino acids: CASSLGGQGTNEQYF. CDR3 DNA: TGTGCCAGTAGCCTCGGGGGACAGGGGACGAACGAGCAGTACTTC.

The V and J genes are TRBV5-1 and TRBJ2-3, with 9 nucleotides matching TRBD1. V shed 0 bases, J shed 6 bases, and the junction held 5 bases outside the gene matches. From germline, CDR1 is SGHRS and CDR2 YFSETQ. This CDR3 contains 15 residues. Here the CDR3 DNA reads TGCGCCAGCAGCTTGGGACAGGGGGAGTTGGATACGCAGTATTTT. It translates to CASSLGQGELDTQYF.

V usage is TRBV7-9 and J usage is TRBJ2-7, with D unclear. The CDR3 is 11 amino acids. CDR1 SEHNR and CDR2 FQNEAQ come from the germline V gene (reference sequence). V shed 4 bases and J shed 3 bases, with 4 bases lying between them. CDR3 region: CASSSFYEQYF. The CDR3 DNA sequence: TGTGCCAGCAGCTCGTTCTACGAGCAGTACTTC.

This clone is a singleton in its sample. The V and J genes are TRBV9 and TRBJ2-1, with 10 bases fitting TRBD2. V lost 1 base and J lost 2; bases outside the gene matches: 12. Per the germline V gene, CDR1 is SGDLS and CDR2 is YYNGEE. This CDR3 contains 19 residues. The CDR3 DNA reads TGTGCCAGCAGCGTATCTGATTCTAGCGGGGGCCCCCCCTACAATGAGCAGTTCTTC. Its protein product is CASSVSDSSGGPPYNEQFF.

This CDR3 is CASSQLQAFISGFGNTIYF. CDR3 DNA sequence: TGTGCCAGCAGCCAATTGCAGGCTTTTATTAGTGGCTTTGGAAACACCATATATTTT. The chain carries TRBV3-1 (or the pseudogene TRBV3-2) and TRBJ1-3; no clear D. Trimming left V 2 bases short and J 3 bases short, with 23 bases between. Germline values: CDR1 LGHDT, CDR2 YNNKEL (reference sequence). This CDR3 region has 19 residues.

This clone was found a few times. V gene TRBV5-1 combines with J gene TRBJ2-7; TRBD2 is a possible D gene (5 bases). Trimming removed 4 bases at V and 3 bases at J, with 11 bases between. The CDR3 is 13 amino acids. Germline lookup yields CDR1 SGHRS and CDR2 YFSETQ. CDR3 region: CASSPDGGYEQYF. CDR3 sequence (DNA): TGCGCCAGCAGCCCCGACGGAGGCTACGAGCAGTACTTC.

The chain joins TRBV11-3 to TRBJ2-3; 7 bases align to TRBD2. The germline V gene encodes CDR1 SGHNT and CDR2 YENEEA. The CDR3 runs to 15 residues. Trimming cost V 5 bases and J 4 bases; bases outside gene matches: 9. The CDR3 region has the DNA TGTGCCAGCAGCCCCAACTGGGGGGGAGCAGATACGCAGTATTTT. Its protein product is CASSPNWGGADTQYF.